A selection of T cell receptor beta chains follows, all from one sample in a study of CD8+ T cells in alopecia areata. Assay: immunoSEQ multiplex PCR; the TCRdb copy retains only in-frame clones and omits some. The sample carries fewer than 250,000 clones, less than 65% recorded once. Source: CD4+ T cells sorted from blood, taken at week 4, from a patient treated with tofacitinib. The receptors here all came from a human donor with alopecia areata. CDR3s include the opening cysteine and the closing phenylalanine or tryptophan. A D gene is named only where the DNA matches it firmly. Some rows mark clone size as missing; the rest say once, few, many or name a class of expanded clone.

TRBD1	TRBV18	TRBJ2-3	NA	CASSPLQGAGDTQYF	TGTGCCAGCTCGCCACTACAGGGGGCCGGAGATACGCAGTATTTT
TRBD2	TRBV10-3	TRBJ2-1	NA	CAISDPGLAGGHNEQFF	TGTGCCATCAGTGACCCCGGACTAGCGGGGGGACACAATGAGCAGTTCTTC
NA	TRBV2	TRBJ2-6	few	CASSETQGGANVLTF	TGTGCCAGCAGTGAAACACAGGGCGGGGCCAACGTCCTGACTTTC
NA	TRBV30	TRBJ1-2	NA	CAWSVSGGYTF	TGTGCCTGGAGTGTAAGCGGCGGCTACACCTTC
NA	TRBV7-2	TRBJ2-1	NA	CASSITMDNEQFF	TGTGCCAGCAGCATAACCATGGACAATGAGCAGTTCTTC
NA	TRBV2	TRBJ2-5	NA	CASSASRQGPETQYF	TGTGCCAGCAGTGCCTCGCGGCAGGGGCCAGAGACCCAGTACTTC
NA	TRBV18	TRBJ2-7	NA	CASSEGALMGYEQYF	TGTGCCAGCTCTGAAGGGGCGTTAATGGGATACGAGCAGTACTTC
NA	TRBV6-5	TRBJ1-6	NA	CASRRQASPLHF	TGTGCCAGCAGAAGACAGGCTTCACCCCTCCACTTT
NA	TRBV27	TRBJ1-2	few	CASGRDSPNYGYTF	TGTGCCAGCGGACGAGACAGCCCTAACTATGGCTACACCTTC
NA	TRBV4-1	TRBJ2-1	NA	CASSHPWGVEGYNEQFF	TGCGCCAGCAGCCACCCCTGGGGGGTAGAGGGGTACAATGAGCAGTTCTTC
NA	TRBV18	TRBJ1-4	NA	CASSRSGPPEKLFF	TGTGCCAGCTCACGCTCGGGACCCCCGGAAAAACTGTTTTTT
TRBD1	TRBV25-1	TRBJ2-7	NA	CASLSGGSYEQYF	TGTGCCAGCCTATCAGGGGGCTCCTACGAGCAGTACTTC
NA	TRBV7-9	TRBJ1-2	NA	CASSPDYGPTSF	TGTGCCAGCAGCCCGGACTACGGACCTACCTCCTTC
NA	TRBV30	TRBJ2-1	once	CAWRATSSYNEQFF	TGTGCCTGGAGAGCAACATCCTCCTACAATGAGCAGTTCTTC
NA	TRBV9	TRBJ2-3	NA	CASSGGGTDTQYF	TGTGCCAGCAGCGGGGGCGGCACAGATACGCAGTATTTT
TRBD1	TRBV7-8	TRBJ1-1	NA	CASSHRDSAAEAFF	TGTGCCAGCAGCCACCGGGACAGCGCCGCTGAAGCTTTCTTT
TRBD2	TRBV25-1	TRBJ2-3	NA	CASSERGDPTDTQYF	TGTGCCAGCAGTGAGCGGGGGGACCCCACAGATACGCAGTATTTT
TRBD2	TRBV5-1	TRBJ2-5	NA	CASSLARLAGRQETQYF	TGCGCCAGCAGCTTGGCCCGTCTAGCGGGGAGGCAAGAGACCCAGTACTTC
TRBD2	TRBV7-2	TRBJ2-1	NA	CASSFTSGGAYEQFF	TGTGCCAGCAGCTTCACTAGCGGGGGGGCATATGAGCAGTTCTTC
TRBD1	TRBV2	TRBJ1-1	few	CASLGQQGIGTEAFF	TGTGCCAGCCTGGGTCAACAGGGGATAGGCACTGAAGCTTTCTTT
NA	TRBV7-2	TRBJ2-1	NA	CASSLAVTYNEQFF	TGTGCCAGCAGCTTAGCGGTGACATACAATGAGCAGTTCTTC
NA	TRBV4-3	TRBJ1-4	few	CASSPRGERNEKLFF	TGCGCCAGCAGCCCCCGTGGTGAAAGAAATGAAAAACTGTTTTTT
NA	TRBV23-1	TRBJ2-2	NA	CASSRGKVRAFF	TGCGCCAGCAGTCGTGGGAAAGTGAGAGCTTTTTTT
TRBD2	TRBV9	TRBJ2-1	few	CASSGASGRDEQFF	TGTGCCAGCAGCGGGGCCTCGGGGAGGGACGAGCAGTTCTTC
NA	TRBV29-1	TRBJ1-1	NA	CSVGGRMNTEAFF	TGCAGCGTTGGAGGACGGATGAACACTGAAGCTTTCTTT
NA	TRBV7-8	TRBJ1-5	NA	CASSLSRTRSNQPQHF	TGTGCCAGCAGCTTATCCCGGACACGGTCCAATCAGCCCCAGCATTTT
TRBD1	TRBV7-9	TRBJ1-2	NA	CASSPFSGTAIYGYTF	TGTGCCAGCAGCCCCTTCTCCGGGACAGCAATCTACGGCTACACCTTC
NA	TRBV11-2	TRBJ2-3	NA	CASSLVRQGRGTDTQYF	TGTGCCAGCAGCTTAGTTCGTCAGGGAAGGGGCACAGATACGCAGTATTTT
NA	TRBV7-6	TRBJ2-3	NA	CASSSRDTDTQYF	TGTGCCAGCAGCTCGAGAGACACAGATACGCAGTATTTT
NA	TRBV7-2	TRBJ2-7	few	CASSLAFSPGASQTYEQYF	TGTGCCAGCAGCTTAGCCTTCTCCCCAGGGGCAAGCCAGACCTACGAGCAGTACTTC
NA	TRBV6-5	TRBJ1-6	NA	CASSYGANRDSPLHF	TGTGCCAGCAGTTACGGGGCAAATAGGGATTCACCCCTCCACTTT
TRBD1	TRBV7-2	TRBJ1-4	NA	CASSSGQGPSKLFF	TGTGCCAGCAGCTCCGGACAGGGACCATCAAAACTGTTTTTT
NA	TRBV30	TRBJ1-2	NA	CAWSLRHGDGYTF	TGTGCCTGGAGTTTACGACACGGGGATGGCTACACCTTC
NA	TRBV7-3	TRBJ2-5	NA	CASSLNPGTRETQYF	TGTGCCAGCAGCTTAAATCCGGGGACTCGAGAGACCCAGTACTTC
TRBD2	TRBV5-1	TRBJ2-5	few	CASSLGSTSGGQETQYF	TGCGCCAGCAGCTTAGGTTCGACTAGCGGGGGCCAAGAGACCCAGTACTTC
NA	TRBV30	TRBJ2-1	NA	CAWSVLASYNEQFF	TGTGCCTGGAGTGTACTGGCTTCCTACAATGAGCAGTTCTTC
TRBD2	TRBV30	TRBJ2-3	NA	CAWSVMVRGGLLGTDTQYF	TGTGCCTGGAGTGTAATGGTGCGGGGGGGTCTACTCGGAACAGATACGCAGTATTTT
TRBD1	TRBV30	TRBJ1-4	NA	CAWSVGTQGAKEKLFF	TGTGCCTGGAGTGTGGGCACACAGGGGGCGAAAGAAAAACTGTTTTTT
NA	TRBV4-3	TRBJ1-2	NA	CASSQDEASNYGYTF	TGCGCCAGCAGCCAAGATGAGGCGTCTAACTATGGCTACACCTTC
NA	TRBV9	TRBJ1-1	NA	CASSTRPKLQAFF	TGTGCCAGCAGCACACGGCCCAAACTCCAAGCTTTCTTT
TRBD2	TRBV5-1	TRBJ2-5	NA	CASKFSGTREETQYF	TGCGCCAGCAAATTCTCAGGGACGCGGGAGGAGACCCAGTACTTC
TRBD2	TRBV10-3	TRBJ2-7	few	CAISGLAGVTYEQYF	TGTGCCATCAGTGGACTAGCGGGGGTGACCTACGAGCAGTACTTC
TRBD1	TRBV29-1	TRBJ2-3	NA	CSARQGGTDTQYF	TGCAGCGCCCGACAGGGAGGCACAGATACGCAGTATTTT
NA	TRBV9	TRBJ2-5	once	CASSDLTGGRKTQYF	TGTGCCAGCAGCGACTTAACGGGGGGCCGCAAGACCCAGTACTTC
TRBD2	TRBV10-3	TRBJ2-3	NA	CAISEPLAGGTDTQYF	TGTGCCATCAGTGAGCCTCTAGCGGGGGGCACAGATACGCAGTATTTT
TRBD1	TRBV9	TRBJ1-2	NA	CASSATGQGAYGYTF	TGTGCCAGCAGCGCAACGGGACAGGGGGCGTATGGCTACACCTTC
NA	TRBV5-8	TRBJ2-3	NA	CASSYSLGPTDTQYF	TGTGCCAGCAGCTACTCTCTAGGGCCCACAGATACGCAGTATTTT
NA	TRBV7-9	TRBJ2-1	NA	CASGLSGPHRIF	TGTGCCAGCGGCCTTTCCGGTCCCCATCGGATCTTC
TRBD1	TRBV7-2	TRBJ2-7	NA	CASSAGGGDEQYF	TGTGCCAGCAGTGCAGGGGGCGGCGACGAGCAGTACTTC
NA	TRBV7-2	TRBJ1-1	NA	CASSLEVGAGTEAFF	TGTGCCAGCAGCTTAGAGGTGGGCGCGGGCACTGAAGCTTTCTTT
NA	TRBV18	TRBJ1-5	NA	CASSPIQAGGNQPQHF	TGTGCCAGCTCACCGATACAGGCGGGCGGCAATCAGCCCCAGCATTTT
NA	TRBV4-2	TRBJ2-7	NA	CASSQELVGGDAYEQYF	TGTGCCAGCAGCCAAGAGCTGGTTGGCGGCGATGCCTACGAGCAGTACTTC
NA	TRBV5-1	TRBJ2-6	NA	CASSIQPSGANVLTF	TGCGCCAGCAGCATACAGCCATCTGGGGCCAACGTCCTGACTTTC